This T cell receptor (beta chain) derives from a study of T cell repertoires in cytomegalovirus infection (dated by TCRdb to between 2018 and 2021). Regarding the research as a whole: Because public TCR beta signatures pointed to carriage of CMV infection together with the matching HLA type, the HLA type of each donor mattered for the analysis.

Sequenced using an Illumina HiSeq 1500. In TCRdb, the public reads were trimmed at Q25 with fastp and aligned with MiXCR, with productive beta chains retained. Duplicate CDR3 protein sequences are folded into a single record with the most common DNA and genes. Present in this sample are roughly 630,000 distinct CDR3 sequences, roughly 24% of which were seen just once. Together, the top ten hold 6.5% to 10% of the sample. General findings and caveats noted by the study authors: In the ex vivo response, HLA-C-restricted CMV-specific TCR beta clonotypes were dominant, and in two of eight donors the single most frequent clonotype came from this HLA-C-restricted group. Cumulative frequency of public TCR beta family members discriminated carriers of CMV infection plus the relevant HLA type in this cohort and an independent 352-donor cohort.

This clonotype was found once. Its antigen target is currently unknown. The record has no base qualities; no much larger clone is one base away. One read alone is a weak basis. Based on the germline V gene, the CDR1 and CDR2 sequences are SQVTM and ANQGSEA. From its cysteine to its phenylalanine, the CDR3 spans 14 amino acids. Only CDR3 DNA remains: 42 bases, in frame from the first base. Between the V and J ends, shortened by 1 base and 5 bases respectively, the junction contains 14 bases. The sequencing input was CD8+ T cells from PBMCs. This clonotype originated in a human donor in good health (CMV status not recorded). Some clones in this sample may be carry-over from other donors' samples. The chain joins TRBV29-1 to TRBJ2-5, with a weak D call of TRBD1 (5 bases match). The CDR3 protein sequence reads: CSVEGGAVVETQYF. The bases are TGCAGCGTTGAAGGGGGCGCCGTGGTCGAGACCCAGTACTTC.